This T cell receptor (beta chain) was identified in a study of PD-1 blockade in classical Hodgkin lymphoma. Produced via immunoSEQ multiplex PCR; TCRdb's table is partial and in-frame only. The sample lists tens of thousands of clones, 80% occurring once. Documented time point: cycle 4 day 1 (C4D1), after 6 weeks of nivolumab. In every patient, relapse followed autologous stem cell transplantation, while exposure to brentuximab vedotin differed. Relapsed/refractory classical Hodgkin lymphoma patients had complete, partial or progressive responses. Study results and caveats: A reduction in baseline TCR diversity was reportedly seen in newly diagnosed patients relative to healthy donors. The baseline diversity of complete responders showed similarity to that of newly diagnosed patients. Patients were excluded if nivolumab began under 1 year after ASCT (the autologous transplant).

Turning to this clone: What it binds is not known.

The germline gives CDR1 LGHNA, CDR2 YNFKEQ. V lost 3 bases to trimming and J lost 7 bases; unmatched junction nucleotides: 12. This CDR3 is 16 amino acids long. The V and J genes are TRBV4-2 and TRBJ2-1, with TRBD2 identical over 7 bases. Here the sequenced sample was peripheral blood mononuclear cells (PBMCs), taken before the fourth cycle of nivolumab. The receptor comes from a human donor with classical Hodgkin lymphoma. CDR3 residues: CASSQEFGGVPNEQFF. In DNA form, the CDR3 reads TGTGCCAGCAGCCAGGAATTTGGGGGGGTTCCAAATGAGCAGTTCTTC.